The entry below gives a single T cell receptor (beta chain) sequence along with its context. This record comes from a study of blood T cell repertoires in COVID-19. Study-wide context: COVID-19 samples from acute and convalescent phases originated in the United States, Italy and Spain. T cells, B-cell-depleted T cells, or PBMCs supplied cDNA or gDNA.

Original processing methods: Reference gene primer amplification yielded estimated nucleated cell counts. Only in-frame clones appear in the TCRdb table, and some are missing; sequencing was by immunoSEQ multiplex PCR. That table furnishes V, J and clone size, whereas the DNA furnished D and trimming. The table has tens of thousands of clones, about nine tenths seen once. Germline V gives CDR1 WNHNN, CDR2 SYGVQD (reference sequence). This CDR3 is built from 14 residues. Losses at the gene ends were 0 bases for V and 6 bases for J; bases not matched to a gene: 5. This TCR came from a woman aged 80 or over with acute or convalescent COVID-19. The V and J genes are TRBV10-1 and TRBJ2-7, with 7 bases lining up with TRBD2. Sequences were obtained from peripheral blood. CDR3 loop: CASSESKTGGEQYF. The CDR3 DNA reads as TGCGCCAGCAGTGAGTCCAAAACGGGAGGCGAGCAGTACTTC.